Listed here are 32 T cell receptor beta chains from one sample, sequenced in a study of technical replicates of blood from a handful of donors. Profiling relied on immunoSEQ multiplex PCR, and the TCRdb table lists in-frame clones only, not all of them. The repertoire includes under 90,000 clones, roughly 94% of them detected once, and 0.25% sits in the top ten. Sequences were obtained from T cells isolated from PBMCs. The receptors originated from a human donor in good health.

The rearrangement links TRBV28 to TRBJ2-5, with unresolved D. The V and J ends lost 8 bases and 7 bases respectively, with 8 bases between them. Germline loops: CDR1 MDHEN, CDR2 SYDVKM. The CDR3 loop spans 10 amino acids. CDR3 protein: CASGRGTQYF. In DNA, the CDR3 is TGTGCCAGCGGTAGAGGGACCCAGTACTTC.

V gene TRBV5-1 combines with J gene TRBJ1-4; 8 bases fit TRBD1. CDR3 length: 14 residues. The ends lost 2 bases at V and 7 bases at J; junction bases unmatched: 4. The germline CDR1 and CDR2 sequences are SGHRS and YFSETQ. The CDR3 coding sequence is TGCGCCAGCAGCTTTAGACAGGGGTTTGAAAAACTGTTTTTT. Protein product: CASSFRQGFEKLFF.

This sequence joins TRBV11-3 and TRBJ2-7, with a weak D call TRBD2 (5 bases). Germline CDR1 is SGHNT and CDR2 is YENEEA. The V gene lost 1 base and the J gene lost 1 base, with 8 bases spanning the gap. The CDR3 totals 14 residues. DNA for the CDR3: TGTGCCAGCAGCTTAGCGAGCGGATCCTACGAGCAGTACTTC. Protein: CASSLASGSYEQYF.

V is TRBV9 and J is TRBJ1-3, with D possibly matching TRBD1 (5 bases). The CDR3 consists of 16 residues. With 3 bases removed from V and 4 bases from J, the gap between germline ends came to 17 bases. Germline CDR1 and CDR2: SGDLS and YYNGEE. The CDR3 reads CASSEDTPRAGNTIYF. CDR3 bases: TGTGCCAGCAGCGAGGACACCCCAAGGGCGGGAAACACCATATATTTT.

This chain uses TRBV6-5 with TRBJ2-7, with 9 bases fitting TRBD2. CDR1 and CDR2 (germline): MNHEY, SVGAGI. Trimming took 2 bases from V and 5 from J; bases not matched to a gene: 7. CDR3 length: 15 amino acids. The CDR3 spells CASSYGAGGFHEQYF. CDR3 nucleotides: TGTGCCAGCAGTTACGGCGCGGGAGGGTTCCACGAGCAGTACTTC.

The chain uses TRBV6-6 and TRBJ1-2, with D possibly being TRBD1 (6 bases). Trimming left V 6 bases short and J 6 bases short, with 14 bases between. The CDR3 loop spans 13 amino acids. Germline lookup yields CDR1 MNHNY and CDR2 SVGAGI (reference sequence). This CDR3 is CASSSRQENGYTF. CDR3 bases: TGTGCCAGCAGCTCTAGACAGGAGAATGGCTACACCTTC.

This clone appeared a single time. The V and J genes are TRBV4-1 and TRBJ2-1, with no clear D. The germline V gene encodes CDR1 MGHRA and CDR2 YSYEKL. The CDR3 length is 15 residues. V lost 1 base, J lost 0 bases, and 7 bases lay in between. CDR3 sequence reads: CASSQAPYSYNEQFF. Here the CDR3 DNA reads TGCGCCAGCAGCCAAGCCCCGTACTCCTACAATGAGCAGTTCTTC.

The chain recombines TRBV5-4 with TRBJ2-1, with 7 bases that match TRBD2. The CDR3 spans 14 residues. The V and J ends lost 5 bases and 7 bases, in that order; junction bases with no gene match: 9. The V gene's germline CDR1 is SGHNT and CDR2 YYREEE (reference sequence). The DNA of the CDR3 is TGTGCCAGCAGTATCCGGGGAGGGCCTAATGAGCAGTTCTTC. Residues: CASSIRGGPNEQFF.

The V call is TRBV5-1, the J call TRBJ2-2; 8 nucleotides align to TRBD2. The V segment lost 2 bases and the J segment 4 bases; nucleotides outside the gene matches: 4. This CDR3 region has 15 residues. The V gene's germline CDR1 is SGHRS and CDR2 YFSETQ. Written as DNA, the CDR3 is TGCGCCAGCAGCTTAGCGGGGGCGGGCACCGGGGAGCTGTTTTTT. Protein sequence: CASSLAGAGTGELFF.

This clone was found once. For the CDR3, the DNA is TGTGCCAGCAGCTTAGGCCGCCAGGGCCCGTACTTC. Protein: CASSLGRQGPYF. V is TRBV7-9 and J is TRBJ2-7; D is possibly TRBD1 (5 bases). The germline V gene encodes CDR1 SEHNR and CDR2 FQNEAQ (reference sequence). With 1 base removed from V and 12 bases from J, the gap between germline ends came to 13 bases. The CDR3 length is 12 residues.

The V and J genes are TRBV4-1 and TRBJ1-5; no definite D call. CDR3 length: 13 amino acids. The ends were cut back, 1 base at V and 5 bases at J, with 6 bases in the middle. Germline V gives CDR1 MGHRA, CDR2 YSYEKL. CDR3 region: CASSQAVYQPQHF. CDR3 bases: TGCGCCAGCAGCCAAGCGGTTTATCAGCCCCAGCATTTT.

There are a few counts of this clone. The V gene is TRBV5-1, the J gene TRBJ1-1; no reliable D call. The V gene lost 3 bases and the J gene lost 0 bases, with 6 bases spanning the gap. The CDR3 spans 13 residues. Germline V gene data show CDR1 as SGHRS and CDR2 as YFSETQ. CDR3 in amino acids: CASSSGMNTEAFF. The CDR3 DNA sequence: TGCGCCAGCAGCTCCGGGATGAACACTGAAGCTTTCTTT.

The rearrangement uses TRBV27 and TRBJ2-1; 7 nucleotides line up with TRBD1. Germline CDR1 reads MNHEY; CDR2 reads SMNVEV (reference sequence). The CDR3 has 13 amino acids. J lost 7 bases, V lost 5 bases, and 5 bases had no gene match. CDR3 nucleotides: TGTGCCAGCAGTGTCGACAGGGCTAATGAGCAGTTCTTC. Translation gives CASSVDRANEQFF.

This clone was counted a single time. V gene TRBV30 combines with J gene TRBJ1-1, with a weak D call TRBD1 (5 bases). Trimming removed 2 bases from V and 5 bases from J, with 18 bases in between. This CDR3 region has 15 residues. Germline-derived CDR1 and CDR2 are GTSNPN and SVGIG (reference sequence). In DNA, the CDR3 is TGTGCCTGGAGTTCAGGGATCGGGGGATGGACTGAAGCTTTCTTT. Residues: CAWSSGIGGWTEAFF.

A single count supports this clone. The rearrangement links TRBV9 to TRBJ1-1, with 7 positions matching TRBD1. V lost 3 bases to trimming and J lost 0 bases; unmatched junction nucleotides: 2. Germline loops: CDR1 SGDLS, CDR2 YYNGEE. The CDR3 extends over 14 amino acids. Here the CDR3 reads CASSGRGMNTEAFF. CDR3 nucleotides: TGTGCCAGCAGCGGCAGGGGGATGAACACTGAAGCTTTCTTT.

The J gene is TRBJ2-2, the V gene TRBV7-6; D unclear. The CDR3 totals 14 residues. V lost 5 bases and J lost 1, with 8 bases in between. Germline loops: CDR1 SGHVS, CDR2 FNYEAQ. CDR3 sequence reads: CASSLNLNTGELFF. DNA of the CDR3: TGTGCCAGCAGCCTAAACCTGAACACCGGGGAGCTGTTTTTT.

V is TRBV9 and J is TRBJ2-5; no definite D call. The CDR3 extends over 13 amino acids. V gave up 3 bases and J gave up 5 bases, with 11 bases separating them. Looked up from germline, CDR1 is SGDLS and CDR2 is YYNGEE. CDR3 in DNA: TGTGCCAGCAGCGCCTACCTGTTGGAGACCCAGTACTTC. It yields the protein CASSAYLLETQYF.

The chain has TRBV6-1 and TRBJ1-2, with D tentatively TRBD1 (6 bases). Trimming took 7 bases from V and 3 from J, leaving 12 bases between them. Per the germline V gene, CDR1 is MNHNS and CDR2 is SASEGT. The CDR3 runs to 13 residues. The CDR3 DNA follows: TGTGCCAGCACCCGGGGGGCAGACTATGGCTACACCTTC. This translates into CASTRGADYGYTF.

The gene calls are TRBV5-1 and TRBJ1-1, with 9 bases fitting TRBD1. Germline V gives CDR1 SGHRS, CDR2 YFSETQ. This CDR3 spans 14 amino acids. The junction had 5 bases not matched to a gene; V was cut back by 3 bases and J by 5 bases. In DNA form, the CDR3 reads TGCGCCAGCAGCTCGGGACAGGGTAGAACTGAAGCTTTCTTT. Amino acids: CASSSGQGRTEAFF.

J is TRBJ2-2 and V is TRBV4-1, with D maybe TRBD2 (6 bases). Germline loops: CDR1 MGHRA, CDR2 YSYEKL. Trimming cost V 3 bases and J 1 base, with 9 bases left between them. The CDR3 covers 15 residues. The CDR3 coding sequence is TGCGCCAGCAGCCACGACGGGGGGAACACCGGGGAGCTGTTTTTT. This gives the protein CASSHDGGNTGELFF.

For the CDR3, the DNA is TGCGCCAGCAGCCGGGGGACAGGGTCCCTCGAGCAGTACTTC. Translation: CASSRGTGSLEQYF. The chain uses TRBV4-1 and TRBJ2-7, with TRBD1 identical over 9 bases. The CDR3 is made up of 14 amino acids. V gave up 4 bases and J gave up 6 bases; unmatched junction bases: 7. Germline V lookup: CDR1 MGHRA, CDR2 YSYEKL.

This chain joins TRBV19 and TRBJ2-7, with D perhaps TRBD1 (6 bases). Germline CDR1 LNHDA, CDR2 SQIVND (reference sequence). The CDR3 is 14 residues long. Trimming took off 3 bases at V and 0 bases at J, with 9 bases between the two ends. CDR3 protein: CASSMMDSSYEQYF. CDR3 DNA: TGTGCCAGTAGTATGATGGACAGCTCCTACGAGCAGTACTTC.

The V gene is TRBV4-1, the J gene TRBJ2-5; 7 bases align to TRBD2. CDR3 size: 14 residues. Germline V gives CDR1 MGHRA, CDR2 YSYEKL. Losses at the gene ends were 3 bases for V and 5 bases for J; bases not matched to a gene: 6. This chain's CDR3 is CASSHRLADETQYF. The CDR3 DNA follows: TGCGCCAGCAGCCATAGACTAGCAGATGAGACCCAGTACTTC.

This clone appeared once. V usage is TRBV2 and J usage is TRBJ2-4; perhaps TRBD2 as D (6 bases). The ends were cut back, 5 bases at V and 7 bases at J, with 12 bases in the middle. The V gene's germline CDR1 is SNHLY and CDR2 FYNNEI. This CDR3 has 13 amino acids. The CDR3 DNA is TGTGCCAGCAGTCCCGAGGAGGGGAACATTCAGTACTTC. Protein sequence: CASSPEEGNIQYF.

This chain uses TRBV9 with TRBJ2-7; TRBD2 matches at 12 bases. J was trimmed by 5 bases and V by 0 bases; bases with no gene match: 3. CDR1 and CDR2 (germline): SGDLS, YYNGEE. This CDR3 has 15 residues. CDR3 region: CASSVGLAGVHEQYF. The CDR3 coding sequence is TGTGCCAGCAGCGTAGGACTAGCGGGAGTCCACGAGCAGTACTTC.

This clone has just a few counts. This rearrangement joins TRBV18 to TRBJ1-1; a weak D match, TRBD1 (6 bases). The CDR3 extends over 14 amino acids. The germline gives CDR1 KGHSH, CDR2 LQKENI. The V gene lost 2 bases and the J gene lost 1 base, with 8 bases spanning the gap. The CDR3 reads CASSPWDTNTEAFF. For the CDR3, the DNA is TGTGCCAGCTCACCATGGGACACGAACACTGAAGCTTTCTTT. Together with reference TRBV18 and TRBJ1-1, the CDR3 gives the full variable domain: NAGVMQNPRHLVRRRGQEARLRCSPMKGHSHVYWYRQLPEEGLKFMVYLQKENIIDESGMPKERFSAEFPKEGPSILRIQQVVRGDSAAYFCASSPWDTNTEAFFGQGTRLTVV.

This sequence joins TRBV27 and TRBJ2-7; D is perhaps TRBD1 (5 bases). Deletions cut 4 bases from V and 5 bases from J, with 9 bases between. This CDR3 has 12 residues. Germline-derived CDR1 and CDR2 are MNHEY and SMNVEV (reference sequence). The CDR3 region is CASSSVRDEQYF. The CDR3 DNA reads as TGTGCCAGCAGTTCAGTCAGGGACGAGCAGTACTTC.

This sequence joins TRBV5-4 and TRBJ2-3; 12 bases fit TRBD2. Per the germline V gene, CDR1 is SGHNT and CDR2 is YYREEE (reference sequence). V lost 0 bases, J lost 1 base, and 12 bases stayed unmatched. This CDR3 has 20 residues. As DNA, the CDR3 is TGTGCCAGCAGCTTGGGTCTTAGGCTAGCGGGAGGGCCGGGCACAGATACGCAGTATTTT. The encoded protein is CASSLGLRLAGGPGTDTQYF.

This sequence joins TRBV11-2 and TRBJ2-7; D is perhaps TRBD1 (5 bases). Germline assignment: CDR1 SGHAT and CDR2 FQNNGV. The ends were cut back, 6 bases at V and 2 bases at J, with 8 bases in the middle. The CDR3 extends over 12 amino acids. CDR3 in amino acids: CASSPGTYEQYF. The DNA of the CDR3 is TGTGCCAGCAGTCCAGGGACCTACGAGCAGTACTTC.

This chain uses TRBV19 with TRBJ2-7; a weak D match, TRBD2 (6 bases). The germline CDR1 and CDR2 sequences are LNHDA and SQIVND (reference sequence). Trimming cost V 4 bases and J 3 bases, with 13 bases left between them. This CDR3 region has 14 residues. The CDR3 DNA sequence: TGTGCCAGTAGTAAGGAGGGCACCGGCTACGAGCAGTACTTC. It codes for CASSKEGTGYEQYF.

The chain recombines TRBV7-9 with TRBJ2-7; 7 positions match TRBD1. The CDR3 length is 17 residues. Germline lookup yields CDR1 SEHNR and CDR2 FQNEAQ (reference sequence). J gave up 0 bases and V 1 base, and 9 bases lay outside the gene matches. The CDR3 sequence: CASSLGPDRANSYEQYF. The CDR3 region has the DNA TGTGCCAGCAGCTTAGGGCCAGACAGGGCGAACTCCTACGAGCAGTACTTC.

This chain connects TRBV6-5 to TRBJ2-7; TRBD2 matches 7 bases. CDR3 size: 14 residues. Unmatched junction bases numbered 4, after V lost 5 bases and J lost 0 bases. Looked up from germline, CDR1 is MNHEY and CDR2 is SVGAGI. CDR3: CASSVAGPSYEQYF. CDR3 in DNA: TGTGCCAGCAGTGTAGCGGGTCCCTCCTACGAGCAGTACTTC.